The next 30 T cell receptor beta chains were all read from a single sample in a study of T-cell reconstitution after alpha-beta-depleted transplantation in children. TCRbeta library preparation incorporated unique molecular identifiers. Each CDR3 protein gets one entry after TCRdb re-called the PCR reads with MiXCR. The data contain about 250,000 distinct CDR3 sequences, around 25% of them seen just once; the ten biggest clones take up 4.5% to 5.5%. Sequences were derived from PBMCs, mostly from graft donor cells, sampled 360 days after TCRalphabeta/CD19-depleted stem cell transplant. The receptors come from a female patient aged 2 to 10 who had a stem cell transplant for congenital amegakaryocytic thrombocytopenia, so the T cells may come from the graft donor.

In regard to this clonotype: A much larger clonotype is one base distant, so this may be a read error. This chain connects TRBV27 to TRBJ2-7; D might be TRBD1 or TRBD2, each matching 5 bases. The V and J ends lost 5 bases and 3 bases respectively, with 14 bases between them. The CDR3 sequence is 14 residues long. Germline V gene data show CDR1 as MNHEY and CDR2 as SMNVEV (reference sequence). CDR3 nucleotides: TGTGCCAGCAGTCGTATCGGGACCTGCTACGAGCAGTACTTC. As protein: CASSRIGTCYEQYF.

This clonotype was counted only a few times. The rearrangement uses TRBV12-3 or TRBV12-4 and TRBJ1-6; D gene uncertain. The CDR3 is 14 residues long. V lost 3 bases and J 9 bases, leaving 12 bases between the germline ends. CDR3 nucleotides: TGTGCCAGCAGTTTGACGGGTGCCTCTTCACCCCTCCACTTT. Its translation is CASSLTGASSPLHF.

This clonotype was seen more than once but under ten times. The V call is TRBV20-1, the J call TRBJ2-7; 9 bases map to TRBD1. V dropped 5 bases and J dropped 5; count of bases not matched to a gene: 4. The germline V gene has CDR1 DFQATT and CDR2 SNEGSKA (reference sequence). This CDR3 spans 12 amino acids. CDR3 DNA: TGCAGTGCTCCGGGACAGGGCGACGAGCAGTACTTC. Translating it yields CSAPGQGDEQYF.

This clonotype has ten or more counts. The chain has TRBV29-1 and TRBJ2-7; 7 bases match TRBD2. With 6 bases clipped from V and 9 bases from J, the junction kept 8 bases outside the gene matches. Per the germline V gene, CDR1 is SQVTM and CDR2 is ANQGSEA. CDR3 length: 11 residues. CDR3 in DNA: TGCAGCGTGGGAGGGGAGGGGCGGCAGTACTTC. Amino acids: CSVGGEGRQYF.

The rearrangement joins TRBV5-1 to TRBJ2-5; 7 bases line up with TRBD2. This CDR3 contains 15 residues. V lost 1 base, J lost 5 bases, and 8 bases stayed unmatched. The germline V gene has CDR1 SGHRS and CDR2 YFSETQ. The CDR3 region has the DNA TGCGCCAGCAGCTTGACGGGCGGGAGCCGGGAGACCCAGTACTTC. Its protein product is CASSLTGGSRETQYF.

This chain joins TRBV5-4 and TRBJ2-2, with 10 bases lining up with TRBD2. The germline gives CDR1 SGHNT, CDR2 YYREEE (reference sequence). J lost 3 bases, V lost 3 bases, and 5 bases had no gene match. The CDR3 sequence is 16 residues long. For the CDR3, the DNA is TGTGCCAGCAGCTATCGACTAGCGGGTGACACCGGGGAGCTGTTTTTT. It encodes CASSYRLAGDTGELFF.

This clonotype turned up a few times. The V and J genes are TRBV3-1 and TRBJ1-6; D call uncertain. Germline CDR1 and CDR2: LGHDT and YNNKEL (reference sequence). V lost 1 base to trimming and J lost 7 bases, with 8 bases between them. The CDR3 has 14 amino acids. CDR3 sequence: CASSQGTANSPLHF. The CDR3 nucleotides are TGTGCCAGCAGCCAAGGGACTGCGAATTCACCCCTCCACTTT.

Many counts were recorded for this clonotype. The V gene is TRBV12-3 or TRBV12-4, the J gene TRBJ1-2, with D tentatively TRBD1 (5 bases). The CDR3 length is 14 residues. Trimming shortened V by 3 bases and J by 9 bases, and 17 bases separated the two germline ends. In DNA form, the CDR3 reads TGTGCCAGCAGTTTTTCTGGCCTCAGGGTGAGCTACACCTTC. Translated: CASSFSGLRVSYTF.

This clonotype has just a few counts. This chain uses TRBV6-5 with TRBJ2-1; 9 nucleotides line up with TRBD1. The V segment lost 4 bases and the J segment 8 bases; nucleotides outside the gene matches: 6. The CDR3 spans 14 residues. CDR1 is MNHEY and CDR2 is SVGAGI in the germline V gene. The CDR3 loop reads CASSFRQGVDEQFF. The CDR3 DNA is TGTGCCAGCAGTTTCAGACAGGGGGTCGATGAGCAGTTCTTC.

The chain has TRBV6-5 and TRBJ2-2; no firm D call. The V gene's germline CDR1 is MNHEY and CDR2 SVGAGI. CDR3 size: 14 residues. V was clipped by 2 bases and J by 3 bases, with 7 bases between them. The CDR3 DNA follows: TGTGCCAGCAGTTACAACAAGTACACCGGGGAGCTGTTTTTT. Translation: CASSYNKYTGELFF.

This clonotype has only a few counts. This chain connects TRBV7-9 to TRBJ2-5; D possibly corresponds to TRBD2 (6 bases). The CDR3 runs 15 residues. V shed 3 bases and J shed 2 bases, with 13 bases lying between them. Germline values: CDR1 SEHNR, CDR2 FQNEAQ (reference sequence). The CDR3 DNA is TGTGCCAGCAGCTTTGGGACTGGACCACAAGAGACCCAGTACTTC. It encodes CASSFGTGPQETQYF.

In its sample, this clonotype was seen a few times. The genes are TRBV4-1 and TRBJ2-3, with 7 positions matching TRBD2. Germline values: CDR1 MGHRA, CDR2 YSYEKL. V shed 0 bases, J shed 2 bases, and the junction held 14 bases outside the gene matches. The CDR3 runs 19 residues. CDR3 sequence reads: CASSQDRLFWRGNTDTQYF. In nucleotides, the CDR3 is TGCGCCAGCAGCCAAGATAGACTTTTTTGGCGGGGGAACACAGATACGCAGTATTTT.

The chain combines TRBV6-1 with TRBJ2-2; D is undetermined. The germline CDR1 and CDR2 sequences are MNHNS and SASEGT. CDR3 length equals 14 residues. V lost 5 bases, J lost 1 base, and 8 bases lay in between. CDR3 region: CASSPPENTGELFF. CDR3 DNA sequence: TGTGCCAGCAGTCCACCGGAGAACACCGGGGAGCTGTTTTTT.

This chain links TRBV2 with TRBJ2-2, with 10 bases identical to TRBD1. J was trimmed by 3 bases and V by 6 bases; bases with no gene match: 7. This CDR3 has 16 residues. Per the germline V gene, CDR1 is SNHLY and CDR2 is FYNNEI. The CDR3 DNA is TGTGCCAGCAGGGCCGGGACAGGGGTCGACACCGGGGAGCTGTTTTTT. Amino acid sequence: CASRAGTGVDTGELFF. Combining the CDR3 with reference TRBV2 and TRBJ2-2 gives the whole variable domain EPEVTQTPSHQVTQMGQEVILRCVPISNHLYFYWYRQILGQKVEFLVSFYNNEISEKSEIFDDQFSVERPDGSNFTLKIRSTKLEDSAMYFCASRAGTGVDTGELFFGEGSRLTVL.

This clonotype was detected only a few times. This chain uses TRBV4-1 with TRBJ1-1; D perhaps matches TRBD1 (6 bases). Germline values: CDR1 MGHRA, CDR2 YSYEKL. V was trimmed by 8 bases and J by 4 bases, leaving 20 bases between them. The CDR3 runs 15 residues. CDR3 sequence (DNA): TGCGCCAGCCAGAAGGGGGGGGGAGGGACCACTGAAGCTTTCTTT. It encodes CASQKGGGGTTEAFF.

This clonotype has ten or more counts. This sequence joins TRBV20-1 and TRBJ1-2; D may be TRBD1 (6 bases). Germline CDR1 reads DFQATT; CDR2 reads SNEGSKA (reference sequence). Trimming left V 3 bases short and J 7 bases short, with 12 bases between. The CDR3 is 12 residues long. The CDR3 sequence is CSASLTGGGYTF. The CDR3 DNA reads TGCAGTGCTAGTCTGACAGGAGGTGGCTACACCTTC.

The V and J genes are TRBV4-1 and TRBJ2-7, with D perhaps TRBD2 (7 bases). Germline CDR1 and CDR2: MGHRA and YSYEKL. V was trimmed by 1 base and J by 0 bases, leaving 10 bases between them. The CDR3 is 15 amino acids. CDR3 sequence (DNA): TGCGCCAGCAGCCAAGTGCGGGGGCCCTCCTACGAGCAGTACTTC. Translated, it gives CASSQVRGPSYEQYF.

This clonotype turned up a few times. V is TRBV29-1 and J is TRBJ2-7; D is possibly TRBD2 (6 bases). Per germline, CDR1 SQVTM and CDR2 ANQGSEA. Trimming cost V 0 bases and J 3 bases, with 15 bases left between them. CDR3 size: 15 residues. CDR3 sequence: CSVEDGCRLVYEQYF. The DNA for the CDR3 is TGCAGCGTTGAAGATGGCTGTAGACTAGTCTACGAGCAGTACTTC.

This clonotype was seen many times. CDR3 coding DNA: TGTGCCAGCAGCCAAGACGTGCGGAGGCCCCTTGACAATGAGCAGTTCTTC. Translation gives CASSQDVRRPLDNEQFF. The chain combines TRBV3-1 with TRBJ2-1, with D perhaps matching TRBD2 (5 bases). The V end lost 0 bases, the J end lost 5 bases, and 17 bases lay between the germline ends. The CDR3 has 17 amino acids. Germline V lookup: CDR1 LGHDT, CDR2 YNNKEL (reference sequence).

This clonotype showed up just a few times. V gene TRBV19 combines with J gene TRBJ2-1; D is unclear. The CDR3 spans 14 residues. V was cut by 7 bases and J by 4 bases, with 14 bases left in between. Per the germline V gene, CDR1 is LNHDA and CDR2 is SQIVND (reference sequence). The CDR3 protein is CASTPRTGYNEQFF. The CDR3 DNA reads TGTGCCAGTACCCCTCGGACGGGTTACAATGAGCAGTTCTTC.

The gene calls are TRBV7-8 and TRBJ1-5; D unresolved. The germline V and J ends were trimmed by 0 bases and 5 bases, with 11 bases remaining between them. Germline lookup yields CDR1 SGHVS and CDR2 FQNEAQ. The length of the CDR3 is 15 residues. CDR3 residues: CASSLASLLDQPQHF. CDR3 bases: TGTGCCAGCAGCTTAGCATCACTTCTGGATCAGCCCCAGCATTTT.

The chain carries TRBV4-1 and TRBJ2-7; 10 positions agree with TRBD2. Germline CDR1 is MGHRA and CDR2 is YSYEKL. The V segment lost 4 bases and the J segment 4 bases; nucleotides outside the gene matches: 13. The CDR3 is 17 residues long. The CDR3 DNA reads as TGCGCCAGCAGCCCCTCCGCAGGACTAGCGGAGAGATACGAGCAGTACTTC. Translated: CASSPSAGLAERYEQYF.

The chain couples TRBV28 to TRBJ2-7, with TRBD1 matching over 8 bases. CDR3 size: 17 residues. Germline V gene lookup returns CDR1 MDHEN and CDR2 SYDVKM. V gave up 5 bases and J gave up 2 bases; unmatched junction bases: 14. This chain's CDR3 is CASSTFQSPQGAYEQYF. DNA of the CDR3: TGTGCCAGCAGTACCTTCCAATCCCCACAGGGGGCCTACGAGCAGTACTTC. Full variable domain (remainder filled in from reference TRBV28 and TRBJ2-7): DVKVTQSSRYLVKRTGEKVFLECVQDMDHENMFWYRQDPGLGLRLIYFSYDVKMKEKGDIPEGYSVSREKKERFSLILESASTNQTSMYLCASSTFQSPQGAYEQYFGPGTRLTVT.

This clonotype was seen only a few times. The J gene is TRBJ1-3, the V gene TRBV7-8; D is uncertain. The CDR3 runs 16 residues. The germline gives CDR1 SGHVS, CDR2 FQNEAQ. Trimming stripped 0 bases from V and 0 bases from J, with 9 bases between. The CDR3: CASSLALWSSGNTIYF. As DNA, the CDR3 is TGTGCCAGCAGCTTAGCGTTGTGGAGCTCTGGAAACACCATATATTTT.

This clonotype has more than one count but fewer than ten. This chain joins TRBV6-2 or TRBV6-3 and TRBJ1-2; D is possibly TRBD1 (6 bases). CDR1 and CDR2 (germline): MNHEY, SVGEGT. V lost 6 bases, J lost 8 bases, and 10 bases lay in between. This CDR3 comprises 11 residues. The CDR3 loop reads CASSPGEGYTF. The CDR3 DNA is TGTGCCAGCAGCCCAGGGGAGGGCTACACCTTC.

This clonotype occurred a few times. The V gene is TRBV10-3, the J gene TRBJ2-7, with 9 positions matching TRBD2. There are 16 residues in the CDR3. Germline lookup yields CDR1 ENHRY and CDR2 SYGVKD. Trimming took 4 bases from V and 2 from J; bases not matched to a gene: 9. CDR3 nucleotides: TGTGCCATCAGTGGTGAGCGGGAGGACTCAACCTACGAGCAGTACTTC. It is translated as CAISGEREDSTYEQYF.

With regard to this clonotype: One end of the junction fails to match germline, which may point to a read error. V and J are TRBV4-1 and TRBJ1-1; TRBD1 might be the D (5 bases). The CDR3 extends over 15 amino acids. Germline V lookup: CDR1 MGHRA, CDR2 YSYEKL. The DNA for the CDR3 is TGCGCCAGCATCCAACTAACAGGCAGGAACACTGAAGCTTTCTTT. Protein: CASIQLTGRNTEAFF.

This clonotype has a handful of counts. The chain employs TRBV20-1 and TRBJ1-5, with unresolved D. This CDR3 region has 14 residues. The germline CDR1 and CDR2 sequences are DFQATT and SNEGSKA (reference sequence). V was shortened by 4 bases and J by 0 bases, with 10 bases between the two germline ends. The CDR3 spells CSAIPLYSNQPQHF. Written as DNA, the CDR3 is TGCAGTGCTATCCCATTATATAGCAATCAGCCCCAGCATTTT.

The chain carries TRBV5-4 and TRBJ2-3; the D gene is possibly TRBD2 (5 bases). The CDR3 has 16 amino acids. Per the germline V gene, CDR1 is SGHNT and CDR2 is YYREEE (reference sequence). The V and J ends lost 1 base and 6 bases respectively, with 18 bases between them. In DNA, the CDR3 is TGTGCCAGCAGCTTGCGCCTCGATGGGAGAGGGGATACGCAGTATTTT. Encoded protein: CASSLRLDGRGDTQYF. The entire variable domain, with the rest obtained from reference TRBV5-4 and TRBJ2-3, is as follows: ETGVTQSPTHLIKTRGQQVTLRCSSQSGHNTVSWYQQALGQGPQFIFQYYREEENGRGNFPPRFSGLQFPNYSSELNVNALELDDSALYLCASSLRLDGRGDTQYFGPGTRLTVL.

V and J are TRBV5-6 and TRBJ2-1; 8 positions match TRBD2. Germline CDR1 and CDR2: SGHDT and YYEEEE. The CDR3 contains 13 residues. V shed 7 bases, J shed 9 bases, and the junction held 9 bases outside the gene matches. CDR3 DNA sequence: TGTGCCAGCGCCTACCAGCGGGGGACTGAGCAGTTCTTC. Its translation is CASAYQRGTEQFF.